One TCR beta chain is described in this entry. In the original workflow: Estimation of nucleated cell counts relied on the amplification of reference gene primers. Sequencing used immunoSEQ multiplex PCR; TCRdb keeps in-frame clones, though not all of them. V and J calls and clone size come straight from that table; D and trimming were deduced from the DNA. The sample lists about 97,000 clones, 87% occurring once. Trimming stripped 4 bases from V and 4 bases from J, with 14 bases between. The CDR3 covers 15 residues. Germline V gene sequence: CDR1 MNHEY, CDR2 SVGAGI. These data come from a study of blood T cell repertoires in COVID-19.

The chain has TRBV6-5 and TRBJ2-4, with D unresolved. The material sequenced was peripheral blood. This clonotype was sampled from a human donor in a cohort sampled during active COVID-19. This chain's CDR3 is CASSSPSSRKNIQYF. CDR3 coding DNA: TGTGCCAGCAGTTCCCCTTCCTCTCGGAAAAACATTCAGTACTTC.